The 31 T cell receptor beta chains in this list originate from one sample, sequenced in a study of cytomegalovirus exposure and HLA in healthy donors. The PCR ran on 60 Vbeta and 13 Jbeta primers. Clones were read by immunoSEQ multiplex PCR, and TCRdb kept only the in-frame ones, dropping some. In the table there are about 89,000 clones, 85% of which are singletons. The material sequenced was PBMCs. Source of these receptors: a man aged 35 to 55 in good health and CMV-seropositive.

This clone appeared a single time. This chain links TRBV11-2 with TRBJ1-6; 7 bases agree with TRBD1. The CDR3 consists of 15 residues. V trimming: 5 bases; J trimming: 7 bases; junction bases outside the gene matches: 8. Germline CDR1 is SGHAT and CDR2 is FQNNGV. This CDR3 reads CASSLWGQQNSPLHF. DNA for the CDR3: TGTGCCAGCAGCCTATGGGGACAGCAGAATTCACCCCTCCACTTT.

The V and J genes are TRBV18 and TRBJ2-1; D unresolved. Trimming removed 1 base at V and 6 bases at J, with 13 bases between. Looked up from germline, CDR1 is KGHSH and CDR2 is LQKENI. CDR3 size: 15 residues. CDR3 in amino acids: CASSPLGLSTNEQFF. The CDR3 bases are TGTGCCAGCTCACCACTTGGTTTGAGTACCAATGAGCAGTTCTTC.

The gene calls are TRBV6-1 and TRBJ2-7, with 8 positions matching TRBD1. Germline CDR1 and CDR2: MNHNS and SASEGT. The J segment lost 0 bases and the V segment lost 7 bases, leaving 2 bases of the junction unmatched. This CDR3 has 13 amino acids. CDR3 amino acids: CASTTGVSYEQYF. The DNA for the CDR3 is TGTGCCAGCACGACAGGGGTCTCCTACGAGCAGTACTTC.

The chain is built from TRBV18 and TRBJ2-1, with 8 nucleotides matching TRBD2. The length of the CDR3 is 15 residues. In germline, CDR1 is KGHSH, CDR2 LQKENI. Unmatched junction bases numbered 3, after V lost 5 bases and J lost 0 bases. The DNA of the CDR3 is TGTGCCAGCTCAGGGCGGGGGGCCTCCTACAATGAGCAGTTCTTC. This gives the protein CASSGRGASYNEQFF.

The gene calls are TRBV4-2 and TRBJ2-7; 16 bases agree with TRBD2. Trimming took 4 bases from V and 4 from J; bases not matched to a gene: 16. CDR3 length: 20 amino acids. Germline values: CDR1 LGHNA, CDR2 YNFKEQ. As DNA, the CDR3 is TGTGCCAGCAGCCGATTAAATACCGGGACTAGCGGGGGGGCTGGGTACGAGCAGTACTTC. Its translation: CASSRLNTGTSGGAGYEQYF.

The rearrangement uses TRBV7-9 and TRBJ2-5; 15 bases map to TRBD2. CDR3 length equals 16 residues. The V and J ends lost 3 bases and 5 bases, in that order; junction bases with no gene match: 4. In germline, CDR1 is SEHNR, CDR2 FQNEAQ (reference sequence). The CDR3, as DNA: TGTGCCAGCAGCTTTCCCGGGACTAGCGGGGGGGAGACCCAGTACTTC. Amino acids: CASSFPGTSGGETQYF.

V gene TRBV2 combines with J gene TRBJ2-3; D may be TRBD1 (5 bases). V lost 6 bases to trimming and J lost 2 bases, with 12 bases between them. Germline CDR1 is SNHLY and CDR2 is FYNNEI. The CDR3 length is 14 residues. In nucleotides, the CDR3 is TGTGCCAGCAGATTACAGGTGTACACAGATACGCAGTATTTT. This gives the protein CASRLQVYTDTQYF.

CDR3 DNA sequence: TGTGCCAGCAGTGTCAAGCGGGAGGCATTCGAGCAGTACTTC. It is translated as CASSVKREAFEQYF. The rearrangement links TRBV2 to TRBJ2-5; 9 positions match TRBD2. The closer fit of TRBJ2-7 to the DNA end suggests the J call may be wrong. CDR1 is SNHLY and CDR2 is FYNNEI in the germline V gene. This CDR3 has 14 residues.

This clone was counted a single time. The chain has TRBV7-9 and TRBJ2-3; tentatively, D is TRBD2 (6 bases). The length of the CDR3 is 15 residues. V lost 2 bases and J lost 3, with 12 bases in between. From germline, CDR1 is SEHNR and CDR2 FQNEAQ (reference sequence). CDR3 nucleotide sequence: TGTGCCAGCAGCTTAATGGGGGGTAGGACAGATACGCAGTATTTT. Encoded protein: CASSLMGGRTDTQYF.

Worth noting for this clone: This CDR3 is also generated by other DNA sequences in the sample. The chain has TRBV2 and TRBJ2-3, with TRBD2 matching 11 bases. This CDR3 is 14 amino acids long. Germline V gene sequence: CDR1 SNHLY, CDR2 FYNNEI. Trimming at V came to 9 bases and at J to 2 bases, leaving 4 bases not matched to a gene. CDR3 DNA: TGTGCCAGTAGGACTAGCGGGTCCACAGATACGCAGTATTTT. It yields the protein CASRTSGSTDTQYF. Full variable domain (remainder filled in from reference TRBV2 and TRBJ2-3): EPEVTQTPSHQVTQMGQEVILRCVPISNHLYFYWYRQILGQKVEFLVSFYNNEISEKSEIFDDQFSVERPDGSNFTLKIRSTKLEDSAMYFCASRTSGSTDTQYFGPGTRLTVL.

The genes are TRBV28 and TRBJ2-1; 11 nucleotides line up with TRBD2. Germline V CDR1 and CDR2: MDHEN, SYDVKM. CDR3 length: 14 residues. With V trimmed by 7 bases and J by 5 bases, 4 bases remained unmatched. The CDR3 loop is CASKPGLADNEQFF. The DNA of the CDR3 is TGTGCCAGCAAACCGGGACTAGCGGACAATGAGCAGTTCTTC.

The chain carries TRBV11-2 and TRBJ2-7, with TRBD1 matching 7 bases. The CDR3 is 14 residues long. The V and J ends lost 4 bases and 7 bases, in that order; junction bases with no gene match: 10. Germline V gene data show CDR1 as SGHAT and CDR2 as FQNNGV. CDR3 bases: TGTGCCAGCAGCTATACAGGGGAGCCGGGGGAGCAGTACTTC. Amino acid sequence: CASSYTGEPGEQYF. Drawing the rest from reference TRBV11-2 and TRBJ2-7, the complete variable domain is EAGVAQSPRYKIIEKRQSVAFWCNPISGHATLYWYQQILGQGPKLLIQFQNNGVVDDSQLPKDRFSAERLKGVDSTLKIQPAKLEDSAVYLCASSYTGEPGEQYFGPGTRLTVT.

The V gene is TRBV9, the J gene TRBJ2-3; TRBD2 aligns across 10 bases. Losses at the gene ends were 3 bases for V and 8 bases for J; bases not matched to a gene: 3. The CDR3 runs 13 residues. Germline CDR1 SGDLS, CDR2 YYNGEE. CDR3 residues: CASSERGGRTQYF. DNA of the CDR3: TGTGCCAGCAGCGAGCGGGGGGGCCGTACGCAGTATTTT.

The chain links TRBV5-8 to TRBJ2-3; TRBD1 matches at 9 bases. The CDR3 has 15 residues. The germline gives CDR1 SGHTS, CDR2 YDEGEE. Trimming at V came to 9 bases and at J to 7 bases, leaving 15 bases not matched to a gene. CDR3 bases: TGTGCCACCAGAGAAAACAGGGGGCAAACCAATACGCAGTATTTT. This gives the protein CATRENRGQTNTQYF.

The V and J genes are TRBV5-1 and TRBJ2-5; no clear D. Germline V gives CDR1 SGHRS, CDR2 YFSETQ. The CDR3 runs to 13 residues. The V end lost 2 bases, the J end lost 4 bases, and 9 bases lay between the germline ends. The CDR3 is CASSFKLVETQYF. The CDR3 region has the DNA TGCGCCAGCAGCTTCAAGTTAGTAGAGACCCAGTACTTC.

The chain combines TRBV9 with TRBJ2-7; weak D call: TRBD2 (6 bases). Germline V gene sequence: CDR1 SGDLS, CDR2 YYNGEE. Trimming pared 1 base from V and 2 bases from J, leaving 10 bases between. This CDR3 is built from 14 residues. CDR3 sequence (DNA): TGTGCCAGCAGCGTATTTTCGGGGGCCTACGAGCAGTACTTC. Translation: CASSVFSGAYEQYF.

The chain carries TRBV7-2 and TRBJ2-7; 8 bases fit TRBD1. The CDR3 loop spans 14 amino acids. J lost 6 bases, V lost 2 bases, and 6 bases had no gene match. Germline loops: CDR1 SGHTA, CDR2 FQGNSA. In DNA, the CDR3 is TGTGCCAGCAGCTTAAAGCAGGGGGCAGGCGAGCAGTACTTC. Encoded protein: CASSLKQGAGEQYF. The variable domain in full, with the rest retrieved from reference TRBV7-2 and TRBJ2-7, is GAGVSQSPSNKVTEKGKDVELRCDPISGHTALYWYRQSLGQGLEFLIYFQGNSAPDKSGLPSDRFSAERTGGSVSTLTIQRTQQEDSAVYLCASSLKQGAGEQYFGPGTRLTVT.

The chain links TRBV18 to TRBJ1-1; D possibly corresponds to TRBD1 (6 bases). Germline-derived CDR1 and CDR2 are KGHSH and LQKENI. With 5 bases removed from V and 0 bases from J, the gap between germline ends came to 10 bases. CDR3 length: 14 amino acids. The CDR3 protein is CASSADRLNTEAFF. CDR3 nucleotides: TGTGCCAGCTCAGCCGACAGGCTGAACACTGAAGCTTTCTTT.

The CDR3 sequence is CASSPRGSTEAFF. The CDR3 coding sequence is TGTGCCAGCTCACCAAGGGGAAGCACTGAAGCTTTCTTT. V is TRBV18 and J is TRBJ1-1, with D possibly matching TRBD1 (5 bases). CDR1 is KGHSH and CDR2 is LQKENI in the germline V gene. The V end was cut by 2 bases, the J end by 4 bases, with 8 bases between. The CDR3 totals 13 residues.

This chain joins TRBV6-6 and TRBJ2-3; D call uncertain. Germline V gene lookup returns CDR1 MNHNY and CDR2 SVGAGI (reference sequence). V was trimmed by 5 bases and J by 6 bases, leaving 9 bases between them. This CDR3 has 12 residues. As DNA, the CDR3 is TGTGCCAGCAGTCCTAGGCGCGATACGCAGTATTTT. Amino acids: CASSPRRDTQYF.

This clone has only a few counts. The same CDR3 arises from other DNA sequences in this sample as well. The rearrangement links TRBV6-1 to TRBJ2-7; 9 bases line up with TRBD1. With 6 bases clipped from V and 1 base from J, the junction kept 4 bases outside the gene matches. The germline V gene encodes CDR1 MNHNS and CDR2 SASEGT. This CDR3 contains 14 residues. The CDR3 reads CASRPDRGSYEQYF. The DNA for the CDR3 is TGTGCCAGCAGACCGGACAGGGGATCCTACGAGCAGTACTTC.

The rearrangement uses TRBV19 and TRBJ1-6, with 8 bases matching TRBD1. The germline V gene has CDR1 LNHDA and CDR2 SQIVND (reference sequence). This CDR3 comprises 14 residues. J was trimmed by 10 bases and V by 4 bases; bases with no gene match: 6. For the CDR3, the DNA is TGTGCCAGTAGTAGTCACAGGGGGGAATCACCCCTCCACTTT. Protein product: CASSSHRGESPLHF.

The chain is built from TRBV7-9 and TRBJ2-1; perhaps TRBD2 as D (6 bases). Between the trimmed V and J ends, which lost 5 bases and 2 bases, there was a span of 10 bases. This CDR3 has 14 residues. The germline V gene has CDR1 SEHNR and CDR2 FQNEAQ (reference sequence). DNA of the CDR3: TGTGCCAGCAGCGGTAGCGGTACCTACAATGAGCAGTTCTTC. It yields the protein CASSGSGTYNEQFF.

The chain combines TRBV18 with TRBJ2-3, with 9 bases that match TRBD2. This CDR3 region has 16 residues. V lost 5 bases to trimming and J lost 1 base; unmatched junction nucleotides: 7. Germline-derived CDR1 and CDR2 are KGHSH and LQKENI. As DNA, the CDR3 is TGTGCCAGCTCATTCAAGCGGGGGGACGGCACAGATACGCAGTATTTT. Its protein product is CASSFKRGDGTDTQYF. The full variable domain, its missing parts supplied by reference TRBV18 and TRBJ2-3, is NAGVMQNPRHLVRRRGQEARLRCSPMKGHSHVYWYRQLPEEGLKFMVYLQKENIIDESGMPKERFSAEFPKEGPSILRIQQVVRGDSAAYFCASSFKRGDGTDTQYFGPGTRLTVL.

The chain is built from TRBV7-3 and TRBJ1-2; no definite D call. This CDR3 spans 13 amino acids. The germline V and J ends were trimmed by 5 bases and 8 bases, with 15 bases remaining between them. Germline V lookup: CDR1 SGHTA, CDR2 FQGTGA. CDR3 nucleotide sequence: TGTGCCAGCAGCCAAAGCGTTGGCTCGGGCTACACCTTC. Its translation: CASSQSVGSGYTF.

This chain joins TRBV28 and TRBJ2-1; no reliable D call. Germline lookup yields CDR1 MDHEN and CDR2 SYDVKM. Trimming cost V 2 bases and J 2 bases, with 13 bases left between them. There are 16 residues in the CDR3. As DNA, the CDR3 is TGTGCCAGCAGTTTAACGAGGAAACCTACCTACAATGAGCAGTTCTTC. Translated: CASSLTRKPTYNEQFF.

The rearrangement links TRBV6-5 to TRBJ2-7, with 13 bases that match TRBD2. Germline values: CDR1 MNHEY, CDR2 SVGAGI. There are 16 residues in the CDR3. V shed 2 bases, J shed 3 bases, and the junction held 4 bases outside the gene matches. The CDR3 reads CASSYKLAGGLYEQYF. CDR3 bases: TGTGCCAGCAGTTACAAACTAGCGGGAGGGCTCTACGAGCAGTACTTC.

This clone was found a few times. The CDR3 here is CASSEPSGTLMGYEQYF. The CDR3 DNA reads TGTGCCAGCAGTGAACCCTCCGGGACACTGATGGGCTACGAGCAGTACTTC. The genes are TRBV6-1 and TRBJ2-7; tentative D call: TRBD1 (6 bases). This CDR3 region has 17 residues. The V end was cut by 2 bases, the J end by 3 bases, with 20 bases between. Germline V gives CDR1 MNHNS, CDR2 SASEGT.

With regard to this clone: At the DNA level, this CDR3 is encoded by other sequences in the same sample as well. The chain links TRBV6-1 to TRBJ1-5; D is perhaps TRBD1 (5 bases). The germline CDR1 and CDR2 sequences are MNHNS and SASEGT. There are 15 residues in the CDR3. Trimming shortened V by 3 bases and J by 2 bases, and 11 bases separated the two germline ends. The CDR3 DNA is TGTGCCAGCAGTGAGGGGCCGCTCGGCAATCAGCCCCAGCATTTT. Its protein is CASSEGPLGNQPQHF.

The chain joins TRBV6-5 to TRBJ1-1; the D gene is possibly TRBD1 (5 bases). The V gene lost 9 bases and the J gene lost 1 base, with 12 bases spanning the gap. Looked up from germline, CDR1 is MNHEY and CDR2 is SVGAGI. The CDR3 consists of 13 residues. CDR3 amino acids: CASHRSQNTEAFF. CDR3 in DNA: TGTGCCAGTCACAGGAGTCAGAACACTGAAGCTTTCTTT.

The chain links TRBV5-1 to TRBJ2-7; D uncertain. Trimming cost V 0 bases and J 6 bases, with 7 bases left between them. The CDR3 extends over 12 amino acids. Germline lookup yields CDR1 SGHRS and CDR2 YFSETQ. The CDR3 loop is CASSLASGEQYF. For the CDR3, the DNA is TGCGCCAGCAGCTTGGCGTCGGGCGAGCAGTACTTC.